The clone carrying this TCR beta chain was seen ten or more times. Its target is not known. The hyperthyroidism was newly diagnosed and had lasted under 2 months; the patients were aged 18 to 65. Germline values: CDR1 KGHDR, CDR2 SFDVKD. Trimming removed 3 bases from V and 5 bases from J, with 15 bases in between. This CDR3 has 15 residues. The sample comes from a study of T cells in Graves' hyperthyroidism and ophthalmopathy. Study observations and caveats: A median roughly six months before onset, the model predicted ophthalmopathy. Stable hyperthyroidism and ophthalmopathy were separated using 13 V-J signatures. Blood also showed most of the thyroid clonotypes that were expanded above 0.001.

Amplification of TCR beta CDR3 regions used RNA as the template. The HTBI primer set drove a first-round RT-PCR of the TCR CDR3. TCRdb fed the multiplex PCR reads into MiXCR, producing one record per CDR3 protein. The data hold about 380,000 distinct CDR3 sequences, with approximately 14% observed a single time. Sequencing was done on a sample of blood. The TCR comes from a woman aged 55-75 years with Graves' hyperthyroidism. This rearrangement joins TRBV24-1 to TRBJ1-2, with D possibly matching TRBD1 (6 bases). The CDR3: CATSDPQGTVYGYTF. The CDR3 nucleotides read TGTGCCACCAGTGATCCACAGGGCACAGTATATGGCTACACCTTC.